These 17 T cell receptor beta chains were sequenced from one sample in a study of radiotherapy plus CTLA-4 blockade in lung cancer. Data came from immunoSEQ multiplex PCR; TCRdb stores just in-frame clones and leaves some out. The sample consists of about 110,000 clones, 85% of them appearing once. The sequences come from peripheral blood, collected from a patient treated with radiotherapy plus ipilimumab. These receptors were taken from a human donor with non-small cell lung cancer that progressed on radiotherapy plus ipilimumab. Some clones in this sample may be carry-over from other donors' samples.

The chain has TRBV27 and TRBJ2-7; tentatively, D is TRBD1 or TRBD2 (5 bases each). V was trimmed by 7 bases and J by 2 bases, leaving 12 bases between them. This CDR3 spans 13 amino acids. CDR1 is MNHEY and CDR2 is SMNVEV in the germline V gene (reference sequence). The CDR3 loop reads CASIGTGTYEQYF. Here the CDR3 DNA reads TGTGCCAGCATCGGGACGGGGACCTACGAGCAGTACTTC.

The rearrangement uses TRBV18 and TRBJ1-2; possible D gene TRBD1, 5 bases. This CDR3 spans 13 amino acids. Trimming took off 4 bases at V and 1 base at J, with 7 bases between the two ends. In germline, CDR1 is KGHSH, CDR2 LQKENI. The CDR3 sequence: CASSQGYNYGYTF. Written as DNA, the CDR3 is TGTGCCAGCTCACAGGGGTATAACTATGGCTACACCTTC.

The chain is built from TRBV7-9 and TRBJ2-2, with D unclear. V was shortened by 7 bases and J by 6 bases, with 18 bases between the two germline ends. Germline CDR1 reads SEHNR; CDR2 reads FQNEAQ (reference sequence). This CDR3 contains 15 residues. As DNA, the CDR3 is TGTGCCAGCAACCCCCTAATGAAAACCTCCGGGGAGCTGTTTTTT. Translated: CASNPLMKTSGELFF.

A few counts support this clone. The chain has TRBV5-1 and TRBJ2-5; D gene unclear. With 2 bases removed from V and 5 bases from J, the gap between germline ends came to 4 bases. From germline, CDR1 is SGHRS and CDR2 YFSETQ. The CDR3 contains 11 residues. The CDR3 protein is CASSFLETQYF. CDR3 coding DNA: TGCGCCAGCAGCTTCCTTGAGACCCAGTACTTC.

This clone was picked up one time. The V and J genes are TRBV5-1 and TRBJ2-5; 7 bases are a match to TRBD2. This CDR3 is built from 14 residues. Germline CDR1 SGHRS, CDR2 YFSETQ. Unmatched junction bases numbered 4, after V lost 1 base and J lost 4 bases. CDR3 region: CASSLLGRGETQYF. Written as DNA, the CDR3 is TGCGCCAGCAGCTTGCTAGGGAGGGGAGAGACCCAGTACTTC.

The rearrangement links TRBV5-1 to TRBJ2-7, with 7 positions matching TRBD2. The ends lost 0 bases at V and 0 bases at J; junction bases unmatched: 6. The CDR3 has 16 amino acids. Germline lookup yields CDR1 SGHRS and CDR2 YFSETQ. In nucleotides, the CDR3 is TGCGCCAGCAGCTTGGTTCCTAGCGGCAGCTCCTACGAGCAGTACTTC. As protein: CASSLVPSGSSYEQYF.

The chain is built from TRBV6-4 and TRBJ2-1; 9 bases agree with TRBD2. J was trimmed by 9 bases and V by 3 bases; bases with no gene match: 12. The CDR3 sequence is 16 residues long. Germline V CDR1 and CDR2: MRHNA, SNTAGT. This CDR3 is CASSEVSGGGGGEQFF. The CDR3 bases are TGTGCCAGCAGTGAGGTGTCTGGCGGGGGGGGAGGTGAGCAGTTCTTC.

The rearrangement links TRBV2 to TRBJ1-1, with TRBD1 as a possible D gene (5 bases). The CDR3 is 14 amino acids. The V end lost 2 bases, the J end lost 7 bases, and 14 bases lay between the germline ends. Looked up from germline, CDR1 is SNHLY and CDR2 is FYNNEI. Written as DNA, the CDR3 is TGTGCCAGCAGTGAACTACGGGGCCCTCTTGAAGCTTTCTTT. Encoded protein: CASSELRGPLEAFF.

This chain's CDR3 is CASRAPQGNSPLHF. In nucleotides, the CDR3 is TGTGCCAGTAGGGCCCCGCAGGGGAATTCACCCCTCCACTTT. The V call is TRBV19, the J call TRBJ1-6, with TRBD1 as a possible D gene (6 bases). The ends were cut back, 6 bases at V and 7 bases at J, with 13 bases in the middle. Germline V lookup: CDR1 LNHDA, CDR2 SQIVND (reference sequence). There are 14 residues in the CDR3.

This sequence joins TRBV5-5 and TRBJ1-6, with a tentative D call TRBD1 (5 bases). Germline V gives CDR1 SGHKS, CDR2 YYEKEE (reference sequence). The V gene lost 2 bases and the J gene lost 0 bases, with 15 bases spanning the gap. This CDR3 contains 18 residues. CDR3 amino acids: CASSLATGTNSYNSPLHF. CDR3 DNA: TGTGCCAGCAGCTTAGCTACAGGAACCAACTCCTATAATTCACCCCTCCACTTT.

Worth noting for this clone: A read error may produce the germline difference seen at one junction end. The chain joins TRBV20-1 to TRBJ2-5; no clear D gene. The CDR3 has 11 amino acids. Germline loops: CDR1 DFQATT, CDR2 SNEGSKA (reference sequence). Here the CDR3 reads CSARAGETQYF. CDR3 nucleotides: TGCAGTGCCAGAGCTGGAGAGACCCAGTACTTC.

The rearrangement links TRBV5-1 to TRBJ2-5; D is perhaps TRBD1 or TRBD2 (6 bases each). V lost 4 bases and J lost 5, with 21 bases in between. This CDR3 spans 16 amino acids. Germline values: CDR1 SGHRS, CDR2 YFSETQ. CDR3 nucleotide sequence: TGCGCCAGCAGCGCACGCCCTAGGACAGCGGGCGAGACCCAGTACTTC. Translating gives CASSARPRTAGETQYF.

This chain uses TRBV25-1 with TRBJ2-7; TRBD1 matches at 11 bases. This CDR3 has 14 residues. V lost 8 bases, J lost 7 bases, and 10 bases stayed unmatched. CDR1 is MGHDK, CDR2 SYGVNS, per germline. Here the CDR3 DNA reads TGTGCCAGCGGGAGGACAGGGGGCTCGTGGGAGCAGTACTTC. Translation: CASGRTGGSWEQYF.

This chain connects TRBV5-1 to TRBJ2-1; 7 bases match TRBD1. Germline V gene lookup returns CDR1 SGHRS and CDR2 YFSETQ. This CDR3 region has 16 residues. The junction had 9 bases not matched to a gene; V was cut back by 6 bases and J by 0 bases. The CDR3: CASNLQQGFSYNEQFF. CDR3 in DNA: TGCGCCAGCAACCTACAACAGGGGTTCTCCTACAATGAGCAGTTCTTC.

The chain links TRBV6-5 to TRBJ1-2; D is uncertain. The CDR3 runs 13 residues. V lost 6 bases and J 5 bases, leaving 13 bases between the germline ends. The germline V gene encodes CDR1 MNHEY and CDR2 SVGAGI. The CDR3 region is CASSYDGLYGYTF. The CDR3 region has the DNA TGTGCCAGCAGCTACGACGGCCTGTATGGCTACACCTTC.

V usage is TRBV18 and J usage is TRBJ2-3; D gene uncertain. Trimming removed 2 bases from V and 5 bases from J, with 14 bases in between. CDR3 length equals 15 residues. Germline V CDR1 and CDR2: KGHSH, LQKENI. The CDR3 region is CASSPSPVVVDTQYF. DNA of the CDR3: TGTGCCAGCTCACCATCCCCCGTCGTAGTAGATACGCAGTATTTT.

Written as DNA, the CDR3 is TGTGCCAGCAGCGTAGACACCCATAGAACCGGGGAGCTGTTTTTT. Encoded protein: CASSVDTHRTGELFF. The chain links TRBV9 to TRBJ2-2; D unclear. The CDR3 has 15 amino acids. Germline V gene lookup returns CDR1 SGDLS and CDR2 YYNGEE. Trimming took 0 bases from V and 5 from J, leaving 11 bases between them.